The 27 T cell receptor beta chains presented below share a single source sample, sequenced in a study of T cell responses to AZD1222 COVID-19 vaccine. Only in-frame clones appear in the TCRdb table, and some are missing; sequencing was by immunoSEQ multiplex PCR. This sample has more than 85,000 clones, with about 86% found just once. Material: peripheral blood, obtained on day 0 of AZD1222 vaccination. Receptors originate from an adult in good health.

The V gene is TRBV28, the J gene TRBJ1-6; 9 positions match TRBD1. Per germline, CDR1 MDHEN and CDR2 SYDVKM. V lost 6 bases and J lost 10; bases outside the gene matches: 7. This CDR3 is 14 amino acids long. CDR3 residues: CASRGGTGISPLHF. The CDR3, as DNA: TGTGCCAGCAGAGGGGGGACAGGGATCTCACCCCTCCACTTT.

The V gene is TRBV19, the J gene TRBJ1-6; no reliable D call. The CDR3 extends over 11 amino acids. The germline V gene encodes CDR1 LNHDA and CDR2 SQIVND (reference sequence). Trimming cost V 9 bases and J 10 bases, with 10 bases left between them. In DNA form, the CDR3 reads TGTGCCAGCGGGGTGGGGTCACCCCTCCACTTT. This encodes CASGVGSPLHF.

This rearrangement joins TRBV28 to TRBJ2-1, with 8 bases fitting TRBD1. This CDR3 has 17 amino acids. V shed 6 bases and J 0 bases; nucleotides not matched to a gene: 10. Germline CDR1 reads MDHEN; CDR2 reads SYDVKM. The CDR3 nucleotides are TGTGCCAGCAGACCGACAGGGGCCCTCAGCTCCTACAATGAGCAGTTCTTC. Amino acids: CASRPTGALSSYNEQFF. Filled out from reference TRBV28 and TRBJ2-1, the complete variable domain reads DVKVTQSSRYLVKRTGEKVFLECVQDMDHENMFWYRQDPGLGLRLIYFSYDVKMKEKGDIPEGYSVSREKKERFSLILESASTNQTSMYLCASRPTGALSSYNEQFFGPGTRLTVL.

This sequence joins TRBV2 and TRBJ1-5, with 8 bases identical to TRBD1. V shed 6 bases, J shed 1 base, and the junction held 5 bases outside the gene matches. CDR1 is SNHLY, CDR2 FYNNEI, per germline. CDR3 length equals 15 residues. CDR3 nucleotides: TGTGCCAGCAGGGAGGACAGGGCGAGCAATCAGCCCCAGCATTTT. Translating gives CASREDRASNQPQHF.

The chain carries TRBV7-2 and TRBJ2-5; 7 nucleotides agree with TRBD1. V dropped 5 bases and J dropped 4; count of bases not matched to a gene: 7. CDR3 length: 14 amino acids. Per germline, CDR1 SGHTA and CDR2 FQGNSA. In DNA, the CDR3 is TGTGCCAGCAGCCTCGGACAGGTTTTAGAGACCCAGTACTTC. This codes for CASSLGQVLETQYF.

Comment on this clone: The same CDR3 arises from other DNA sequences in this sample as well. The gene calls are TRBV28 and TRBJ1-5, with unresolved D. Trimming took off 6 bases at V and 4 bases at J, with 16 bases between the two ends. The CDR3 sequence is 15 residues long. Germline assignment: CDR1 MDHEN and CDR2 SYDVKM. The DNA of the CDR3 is TGTGCCAGCAGCCCGACAACCTTAAGTAATCAGCCCCAGCATTTT. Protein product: CASSPTTLSNQPQHF. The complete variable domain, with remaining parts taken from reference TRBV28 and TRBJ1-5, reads DVKVTQSSRYLVKRTGEKVFLECVQDMDHENMFWYRQDPGLGLRLIYFSYDVKMKEKGDIPEGYSVSREKKERFSLILESASTNQTSMYLCASSPTTLSNQPQHFGDGTRLSIL.

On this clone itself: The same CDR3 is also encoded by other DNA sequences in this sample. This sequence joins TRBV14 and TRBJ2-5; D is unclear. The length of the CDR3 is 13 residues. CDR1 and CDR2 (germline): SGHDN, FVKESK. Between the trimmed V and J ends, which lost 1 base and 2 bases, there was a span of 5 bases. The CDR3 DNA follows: TGTGCCAGCAGCCAAGCCCCACAAGAGACCCAGTACTTC. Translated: CASSQAPQETQYF.

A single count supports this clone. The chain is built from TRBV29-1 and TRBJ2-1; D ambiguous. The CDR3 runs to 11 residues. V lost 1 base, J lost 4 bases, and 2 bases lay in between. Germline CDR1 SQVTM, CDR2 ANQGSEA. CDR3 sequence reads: CSVEGYNEQFF. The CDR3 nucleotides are TGCAGCGTTGAAGGATACAATGAGCAGTTCTTC.

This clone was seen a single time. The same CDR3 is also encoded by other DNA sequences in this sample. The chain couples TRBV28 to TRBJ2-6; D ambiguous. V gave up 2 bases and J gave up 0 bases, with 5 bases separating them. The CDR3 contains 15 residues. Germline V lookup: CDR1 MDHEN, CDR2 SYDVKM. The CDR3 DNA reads TGTGCCAGCAGTTTAGGAAGCTCTGGGGCCAACGTCCTGACTTTC. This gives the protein CASSLGSSGANVLTF. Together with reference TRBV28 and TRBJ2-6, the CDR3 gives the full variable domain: DVKVTQSSRYLVKRTGEKVFLECVQDMDHENMFWYRQDPGLGLRLIYFSYDVKMKEKGDIPEGYSVSREKKERFSLILESASTNQTSMYLCASSLGSSGANVLTFGAGSRLTVL.

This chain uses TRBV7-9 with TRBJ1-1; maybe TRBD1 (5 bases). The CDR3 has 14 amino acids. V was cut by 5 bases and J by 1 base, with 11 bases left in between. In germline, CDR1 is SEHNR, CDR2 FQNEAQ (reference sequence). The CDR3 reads CASSLDSQNTEAFF. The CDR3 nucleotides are TGTGCCAGCAGCCTAGACAGTCAGAACACTGAAGCTTTCTTT.

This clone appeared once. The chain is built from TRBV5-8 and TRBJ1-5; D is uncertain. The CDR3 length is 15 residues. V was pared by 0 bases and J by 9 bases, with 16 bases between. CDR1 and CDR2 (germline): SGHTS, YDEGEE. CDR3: CASSLEVASVRPQHF. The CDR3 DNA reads TGTGCCAGCAGCTTGGAGGTTGCCAGCGTAAGGCCCCAGCATTTT. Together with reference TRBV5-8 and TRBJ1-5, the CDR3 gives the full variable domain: EAGVTQSPTHLIKTRGQQATLRCSPISGHTSVYWYQQALGLGLQFLLWYDEGEERNRGNFPPRFSGRQFPNYSSELNVNALELEDSALYLCASSLEVASVRPQHFGDGTRLSIL.

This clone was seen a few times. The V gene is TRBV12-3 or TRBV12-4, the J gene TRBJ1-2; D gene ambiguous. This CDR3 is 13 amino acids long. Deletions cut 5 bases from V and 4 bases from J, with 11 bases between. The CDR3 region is CASSPAVRYGYTF. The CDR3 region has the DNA TGTGCCAGCAGTCCGGCGGTCCGCTATGGCTACACCTTC.

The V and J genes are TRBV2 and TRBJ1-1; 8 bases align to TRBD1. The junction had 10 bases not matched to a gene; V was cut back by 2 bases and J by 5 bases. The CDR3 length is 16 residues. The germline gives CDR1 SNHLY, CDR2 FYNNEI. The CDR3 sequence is CASSEQDRVVGTEAFF. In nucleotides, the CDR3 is TGTGCCAGCAGTGAACAGGACAGGGTCGTTGGAACTGAAGCTTTCTTT.

The CDR3 sequence: CASSRISYEQYF. CDR3 nucleotides: TGTGCCAGCAGCAGAATTTCCTACGAGCAGTACTTC. This rearrangement joins TRBV12-3 or TRBV12-4 to TRBJ2-7; D unresolved. Trimming shortened V by 6 bases and J by 1 base, and 7 bases separated the two germline ends. This CDR3 is 12 amino acids long.

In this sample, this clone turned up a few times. In DNA form, the CDR3 reads TGTGCCAGCAGTGCTACGGGAAGCAATCAGCCCCAGCATTTT. Its translation is CASSATGSNQPQHF. The chain couples TRBV2 to TRBJ1-5; D call uncertain. This CDR3 has 14 amino acids. Trimming took off 4 bases at V and 1 base at J, with 8 bases between the two ends. Germline assignment: CDR1 SNHLY and CDR2 FYNNEI.

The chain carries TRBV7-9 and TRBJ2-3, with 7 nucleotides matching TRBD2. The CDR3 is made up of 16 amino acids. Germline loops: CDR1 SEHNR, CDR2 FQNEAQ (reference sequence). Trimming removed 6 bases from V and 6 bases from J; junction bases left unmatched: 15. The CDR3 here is CASRFTLAGVGDTQYF. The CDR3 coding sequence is TGTGCCAGCAGATTTACTTTGGCGGGAGTTGGGGATACGCAGTATTTT.

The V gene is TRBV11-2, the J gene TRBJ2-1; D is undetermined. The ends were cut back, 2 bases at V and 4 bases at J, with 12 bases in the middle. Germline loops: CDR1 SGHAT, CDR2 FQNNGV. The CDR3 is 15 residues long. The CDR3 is CASSLRGRTYNEQFF. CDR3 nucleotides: TGTGCCAGCAGCTTACGAGGCAGAACTTACAATGAGCAGTTCTTC.

The CDR3 sequence is CASTRRSSFEAGNQPQHF. The CDR3 nucleotides read TGTGCCAGCACTCGCAGATCGTCGTTCGAGGCAGGGAATCAGCCCCAGCATTTT. The V and J genes are TRBV6-8 and TRBJ1-5; maybe TRBD1 (5 bases). Trimming shortened V by 7 bases and J by 4 bases, and 26 bases separated the two germline ends. The length of the CDR3 is 18 residues. Germline values: CDR1 MNHGY, CDR2 SAAAGT.

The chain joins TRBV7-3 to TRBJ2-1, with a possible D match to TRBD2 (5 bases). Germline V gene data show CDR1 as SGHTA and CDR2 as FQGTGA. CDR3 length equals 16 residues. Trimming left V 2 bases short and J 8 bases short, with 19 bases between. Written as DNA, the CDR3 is TGTGCCAGCAGCTTATTAGGCGGGCCCACACGCGATGAGCAGTTCTTC. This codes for CASSLLGGPTRDEQFF.

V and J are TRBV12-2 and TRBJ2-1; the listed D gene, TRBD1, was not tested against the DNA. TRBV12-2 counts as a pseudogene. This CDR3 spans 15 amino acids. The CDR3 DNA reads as TGTGCAAGTCGCCCACGAACCAGGGCCTACAATGAGCAGTTCTTC. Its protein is CASRPRTRAYNEQFF.

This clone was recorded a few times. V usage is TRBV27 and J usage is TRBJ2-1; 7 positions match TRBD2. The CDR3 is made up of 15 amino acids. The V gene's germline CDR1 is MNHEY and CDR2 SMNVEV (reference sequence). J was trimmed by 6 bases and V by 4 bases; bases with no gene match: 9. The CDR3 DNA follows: TGTGCCAGCAGTTATTCTGTCGGGAGGCCCAATGAGCAGTTCTTC. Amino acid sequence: CASSYSVGRPNEQFF.

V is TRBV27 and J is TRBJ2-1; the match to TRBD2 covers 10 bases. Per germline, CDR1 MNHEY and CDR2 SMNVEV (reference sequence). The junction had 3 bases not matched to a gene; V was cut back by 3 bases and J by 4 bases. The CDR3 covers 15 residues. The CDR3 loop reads CASSFLAGDYNEQFF. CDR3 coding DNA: TGTGCCAGCAGTTTCCTAGCGGGAGATTACAATGAGCAGTTCTTC.

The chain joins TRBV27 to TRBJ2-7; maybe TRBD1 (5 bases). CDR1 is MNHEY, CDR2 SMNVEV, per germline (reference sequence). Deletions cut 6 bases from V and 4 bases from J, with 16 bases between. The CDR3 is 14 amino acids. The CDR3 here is CASSPTMGLYEQYF. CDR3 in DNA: TGTGCCAGCAGCCCCACTATGGGGCTTTACGAGCAGTACTTC.

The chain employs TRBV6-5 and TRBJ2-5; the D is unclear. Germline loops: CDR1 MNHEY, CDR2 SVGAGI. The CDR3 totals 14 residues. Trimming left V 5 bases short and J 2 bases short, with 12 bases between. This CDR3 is CASSISWGQETQYF. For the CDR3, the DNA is TGTGCCAGCAGTATTTCGTGGGGACAAGAGACCCAGTACTTC.

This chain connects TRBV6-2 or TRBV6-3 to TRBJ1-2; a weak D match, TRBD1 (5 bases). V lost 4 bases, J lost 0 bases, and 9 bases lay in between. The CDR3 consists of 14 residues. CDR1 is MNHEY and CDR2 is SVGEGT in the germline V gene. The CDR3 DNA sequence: TGTGCCAGCAGTTCCAGGGTTCCTAACTATGGCTACACCTTC. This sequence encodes CASSSRVPNYGYTF.

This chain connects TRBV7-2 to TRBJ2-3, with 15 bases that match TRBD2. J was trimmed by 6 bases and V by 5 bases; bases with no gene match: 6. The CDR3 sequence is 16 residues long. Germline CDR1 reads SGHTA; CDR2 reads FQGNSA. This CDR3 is CASSLGLAGGFDTQYF. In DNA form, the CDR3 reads TGTGCCAGCAGCCTAGGACTAGCGGGAGGGTTCGATACGCAGTATTTT.

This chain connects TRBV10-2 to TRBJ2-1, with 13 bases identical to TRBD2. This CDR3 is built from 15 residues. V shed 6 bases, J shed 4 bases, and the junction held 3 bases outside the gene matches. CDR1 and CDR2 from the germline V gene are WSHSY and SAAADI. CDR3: CASSTSGREYNEQFF. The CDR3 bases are TGCGCCAGCAGCACTAGCGGGAGGGAATACAATGAGCAGTTCTTC.